This passage covers 24 T cell receptor beta chains from one sample sequenced in a study of T cell changes during pregnancy in multiple sclerosis. Only in-frame clones appear in the TCRdb table, and some are missing; sequencing was by immunoSEQ multiplex PCR. The sample holds around 80,000 clones, about 94% seen once. The source was peripheral blood, collected in the second trimester of pregnancy. Source of these receptors: a female donor in good health, enrolled as a control in a pregnancy study.

The chain links TRBV5-4 to TRBJ2-7, with 9 bases lining up with TRBD1. The germline gives CDR1 SGHNT, CDR2 YYREEE (reference sequence). Trimming removed 3 bases from V and 5 bases from J; junction bases left unmatched: 6. The CDR3 runs 14 residues. The CDR3 reads CASSSRTGAHEQYF. CDR3 bases: TGTGCCAGCAGCTCCCGGACAGGGGCACACGAGCAGTACTTC.

For the CDR3, the DNA is TGCGCCAGCAGCCAAGAACCCGGGGCTAGCGGCACAGATACGCAGTATTTT. This encodes CASSQEPGASGTDTQYF. The chain couples TRBV4-1 to TRBJ2-3, with D maybe TRBD2 (6 bases). Germline values: CDR1 MGHRA, CDR2 YSYEKL. Trimming cost V 0 bases and J 1 base, with 14 bases left between them. The length of the CDR3 is 17 residues.

The V call is TRBV27, the J call TRBJ1-2; tentative D call: TRBD1 (6 bases). Germline lookup yields CDR1 MNHEY and CDR2 SMNVEV (reference sequence). V was trimmed by 6 bases and J by 8 bases, leaving 22 bases between them. The CDR3 runs 15 residues. CDR3 sequence: CASSPEYRAGLGYTF. In nucleotides, the CDR3 is TGTGCCAGCAGCCCAGAATACAGGGCGGGTCTCGGCTACACCTTC.

The CDR3 DNA reads as TGTGCCAGCAGCAAATGGGGCCCTGAGGACCAGCATTTT. As protein: CASSKWGPEDQHF. This chain links TRBV28 with TRBJ1-5; D may be TRBD1 (5 bases). Germline V gives CDR1 MDHEN, CDR2 SYDVKM. V lost 6 bases and J lost 12, with 18 bases in between. This CDR3 contains 13 residues.

CDR3 nucleotide sequence: TGTGCCAGCAGTTCGACTAGCGGGAGGGCGGCGTCTGAGCAGTTCTTC. Encoded protein: CASSSTSGRAASEQFF. The chain couples TRBV27 to TRBJ2-1; the match to TRBD2 covers 14 bases. V was clipped by 4 bases and J by 9 bases; unmatched bases: 8. Germline V CDR1 and CDR2: MNHEY, SMNVEV (reference sequence). The CDR3 has 16 residues.

This chain links TRBV2 with TRBJ2-5; 8 bases are a match to TRBD2. The CDR3 loop spans 16 amino acids. V lost 6 bases, J lost 1 base, and 10 bases stayed unmatched. The germline CDR1 and CDR2 sequences are SNHLY and FYNNEI. The CDR3 region is CASSPKVAGPQETQYF. For the CDR3, the DNA is TGTGCCAGCAGCCCTAAGGTAGCGGGGCCCCAAGAGACCCAGTACTTC. Full variable domain (remainder filled in from reference TRBV2 and TRBJ2-5): EPEVTQTPSHQVTQMGQEVILRCVPISNHLYFYWYRQILGQKVEFLVSFYNNEISEKSEIFDDQFSVERPDGSNFTLKIRSTKLEDSAMYFCASSPKVAGPQETQYFGPGTRLLVL.

This chain uses TRBV6-1 with TRBJ1-1; TRBD1 agrees at 8 bases. The CDR3 sequence is 13 residues long. Germline CDR1 and CDR2: MNHNS and SASEGT. Losses at the gene ends were 6 bases for V and 3 bases for J; bases not matched to a gene: 3. CDR3 bases: TGTGCCAGCAGCAGGGGGCGCGACACTGAAGCTTTCTTT. It specifies CASSRGRDTEAFF.

This clone was detected once. This chain links TRBV15 with TRBJ2-1; D possibly corresponds to TRBD2 (6 bases). With 5 bases removed from V and 2 bases from J, the gap between germline ends came to 19 bases. Germline V gives CDR1 LNHNV, CDR2 YYDKDF (reference sequence). The CDR3 length is 17 residues. Here the CDR3 reads CATSGGPPGAPYNEQFF. The CDR3 DNA is TGTGCCACCAGCGGCGGCCCACCGGGAGCACCCTACAATGAGCAGTTCTTC.

The J gene is TRBJ2-3, the V gene TRBV29-1; 9 bases are shared with TRBD2. The CDR3 is 19 residues long. The trim removed 1 base at V and 3 bases at J, leaving 17 bases unmatched. Germline values: CDR1 SQVTM, CDR2 ANQGSEA. DNA for the CDR3: TGCAGCGTTGAAGGTTTCGGGCGAAAAGGGCTAGCGGGGACAGATACGCAGTATTTT. Translation gives CSVEGFGRKGLAGTDTQYF.

The chain employs TRBV4-2 and TRBJ2-2; no firm D call. V was pared by 0 bases and J by 0 bases, with 5 bases between. The CDR3 is 15 residues long. Germline CDR1 and CDR2: LGHNA and YNFKEQ. CDR3 nucleotide sequence: TGTGCCAGCAGCCAAGATGTATCGAACACCGGGGAGCTGTTTTTT. Amino acid sequence: CASSQDVSNTGELFF.

CDR3 region: CASSDRNSNQPQHF. DNA for the CDR3: TGTGCCAGCAGCGACAGGAATAGCAATCAGCCCCAGCATTTT. The chain joins TRBV7-2 to TRBJ1-5, with D perhaps TRBD1 (6 bases). Between the trimmed V and J ends, which lost 5 bases and 0 bases, there was a span of 8 bases. The CDR3 has 14 residues. Germline lookup yields CDR1 SGHTA and CDR2 FQGNSA.

The chain recombines TRBV5-5 with TRBJ1-1; D is unresolved. Trimming cost V 4 bases and J 3 bases, with 13 bases left between them. CDR1 is SGHKS and CDR2 is YYEKEE in the germline V gene (reference sequence). CDR3 size: 14 residues. The DNA of the CDR3 is TGTGCCAGCAGCCCGCAGCGAGTGGACACTGAAGCTTTCTTT. It is translated as CASSPQRVDTEAFF.

This clone was found once. V gene TRBV19 combines with J gene TRBJ2-4; a weak D match, TRBD2 (5 bases). Germline V CDR1 and CDR2: LNHDA, SQIVND (reference sequence). The CDR3 loop spans 15 amino acids. Trimming left V 5 bases short and J 0 bases short, with 11 bases between. The CDR3 DNA sequence: TGTGCCAGTAGTGTGAGCGGAAAAGCCAAAAACATTCAGTACTTC. This gives the protein CASSVSGKAKNIQYF. Full variable domain (missing parts from reference TRBV19 and TRBJ2-4): DGGITQSPKYLFRKEGQNVTLSCEQNLNHDAMYWYRQDPGQGLRLIYYSQIVNDFQKGDIAEGYSVSREKKESFPLTVTSAQKNPTAFYLCASSVSGKAKNIQYFGAGTRLSVL.

In its sample, this clone was seen once. The chain recombines TRBV7-2 with TRBJ2-1, with 15 bases lining up with TRBD2. The ends lost 5 bases at V and 7 bases at J; junction bases unmatched: 3. Germline lookup yields CDR1 SGHTA and CDR2 FQGNSA. The CDR3 is made up of 15 amino acids. The CDR3: CASSGLAGGLNEQFF. CDR3 in DNA: TGTGCCAGCAGCGGACTAGCGGGAGGGCTTAATGAGCAGTTCTTC.

The chain combines TRBV30 with TRBJ2-7; 7 nucleotides match TRBD1. The CDR3 spans 12 residues. Trimming took 4 bases from V and 4 from J; bases not matched to a gene: 4. Germline V gene sequence: CDR1 GTSNPN, CDR2 SVGIG (reference sequence). The CDR3, as DNA: TGTGCCTGGACCCTACAGGGGTACGAGCAGTACTTC. Translated, it gives CAWTLQGYEQYF.

This clone was recorded only once. This chain uses TRBV29-1 with TRBJ2-1; TRBD2 agrees at 10 bases. Germline V gene sequence: CDR1 SQVTM, CDR2 ANQGSEA. V trimming: 7 bases; J trimming: 6 bases; junction bases outside the gene matches: 3. This CDR3 is 12 amino acids long. CDR3 sequence reads: CSGRLAGNEQFF. In nucleotides, the CDR3 is TGCAGCGGGAGACTAGCGGGCAATGAGCAGTTCTTC.

The DNA for the CDR3 is TGTGCCAGCAGTGACCTCAGGGGGCAGTGGGAGACCCAGTACTTC. Its translation is CASSDLRGQWETQYF. V and J are TRBV25-1 and TRBJ2-5, with TRBD1 matching over 8 bases. Trimming removed 3 bases from V and 5 bases from J; junction bases left unmatched: 8. The CDR3 has 15 residues. Germline lookup yields CDR1 MGHDK and CDR2 SYGVNS.

The V and J genes are TRBV19 and TRBJ1-1; D is possibly TRBD1 (5 bases). The CDR3 runs 13 residues. Germline values: CDR1 LNHDA, CDR2 SQIVND (reference sequence). V lost 1 base to trimming and J lost 4 bases, with 7 bases between them. This CDR3 is CASSIAGGTEAFF. As DNA, the CDR3 is TGTGCCAGTAGTATAGCCGGGGGCACTGAAGCTTTCTTT. Looking up the rest from reference TRBV19 and TRBJ1-1 gives the full variable domain: DGGITQSPKYLFRKEGQNVTLSCEQNLNHDAMYWYRQDPGQGLRLIYYSQIVNDFQKGDIAEGYSVSREKKESFPLTVTSAQKNPTAFYLCASSIAGGTEAFFGQGTRLTVV.

The V call is TRBV18, the J call TRBJ2-3, with 7 bases fitting TRBD1. Germline values: CDR1 KGHSH, CDR2 LQKENI. This CDR3 contains 15 residues. Trimming took 1 base from V and 4 from J; bases not matched to a gene: 5. CDR3 sequence: CASSPRQGEADTQYF. CDR3 nucleotide sequence: TGTGCCAGCTCACCACGGCAGGGGGAAGCAGATACGCAGTATTTT.

The chain combines TRBV4-2 with TRBJ1-1; 10 bases line up with TRBD1. V lost 5 bases to trimming and J lost 4 bases; unmatched junction nucleotides: 7. The length of the CDR3 is 15 residues. The germline V gene encodes CDR1 LGHNA and CDR2 YNFKEQ. The CDR3 nucleotides are TGTGCCAGCAGCACCCGGACAGGGGGGGGCACTGAAGCTTTCTTT. This translates into CASSTRTGGGTEAFF.

The chain employs TRBV27 and TRBJ2-7; possibly TRBD1 for D (5 bases). Germline V lookup: CDR1 MNHEY, CDR2 SMNVEV (reference sequence). The CDR3 totals 13 residues. Trimming left V 3 bases short and J 0 bases short, with 6 bases between. The CDR3 reads CASSLTVSYEQYF. The CDR3 nucleotides are TGTGCCAGCAGTTTGACAGTCTCCTACGAGCAGTACTTC.

The genes are TRBV7-9 and TRBJ2-7; a weak D match, TRBD2 (6 bases). The CDR3 covers 15 residues. Germline V gives CDR1 SEHNR, CDR2 FQNEAQ (reference sequence). The V and J ends lost 2 bases and 9 bases respectively, with 20 bases between them. The CDR3: CASSLTASQRVWQYF. The DNA for the CDR3 is TGTGCCAGCAGCTTAACGGCTAGCCAGCGGGTGTGGCAGTACTTC. The complete variable domain, with remaining parts taken from reference TRBV7-9 and TRBJ2-7, reads DTGVSQNPRHKITKRGQNVTFRCDPISEHNRLYWYRQTLGQGPEFLTYFQNEAQLEKSRLLSDRFSAERPKGSFSTLEIQRTEQGDSAMYLCASSLTASQRVWQYFGPGTRLTVT.

The rearrangement uses TRBV11-2 and TRBJ2-7, with 13 bases matching TRBD2. CDR1 is SGHAT, CDR2 FQNNGV, per germline. V lost 5 bases, J lost 7 bases, and 5 bases stayed unmatched. The CDR3 spans 14 residues. CDR3 coding DNA: TGTGCCAGCAGCGGACTAGCGGGAGTTGGAGAGCAGTACTTC. It specifies CASSGLAGVGEQYF.

V usage is TRBV14 and J usage is TRBJ1-1, with 8 bases identical to TRBD1. The ends lost 4 bases at V and 5 bases at J; junction bases unmatched: 9. The germline V gene encodes CDR1 SGHDN and CDR2 FVKESK. CDR3 length: 15 amino acids. The CDR3: CASSLWTGRSTEAFF. The CDR3 DNA is TGTGCCAGCAGCCTCTGGACAGGGCGTAGTACTGAAGCTTTCTTT. The full variable domain, with the rest looked up from reference TRBV14 and TRBJ1-1, is EAGVTQFPSHSVIEKGQTVTLRCDPISGHDNLYWYRRVMGKEIKFLLHFVKESKQDESGMPNNRFLAERTGGTYSTLKVQPAELEDSGVYFCASSLWTGRSTEAFFGQGTRLTVV.